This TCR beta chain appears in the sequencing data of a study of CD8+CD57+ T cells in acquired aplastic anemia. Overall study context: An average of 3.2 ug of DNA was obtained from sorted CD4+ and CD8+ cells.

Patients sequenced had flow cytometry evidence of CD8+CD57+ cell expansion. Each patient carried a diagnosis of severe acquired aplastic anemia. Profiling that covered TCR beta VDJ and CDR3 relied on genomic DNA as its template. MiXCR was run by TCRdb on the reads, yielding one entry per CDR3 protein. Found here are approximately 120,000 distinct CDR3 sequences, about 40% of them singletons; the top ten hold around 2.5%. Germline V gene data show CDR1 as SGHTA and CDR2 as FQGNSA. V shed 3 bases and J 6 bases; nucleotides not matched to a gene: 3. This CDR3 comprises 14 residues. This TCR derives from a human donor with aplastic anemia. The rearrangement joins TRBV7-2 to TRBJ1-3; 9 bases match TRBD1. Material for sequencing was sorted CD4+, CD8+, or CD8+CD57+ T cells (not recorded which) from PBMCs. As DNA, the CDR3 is TGTGCCAGCAGCTTGGACAGGGGCGAAAACACCATATATTTT. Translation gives CASSLDRGENTIYF.